The present entry profiles one T cell receptor (beta chain) with its context. Its antigen is unidentified. Assay used: immunoSEQ multiplex PCR; TCRdb lists only in-frame clones, some missing. The sample has 150,000 to 200,000 clones, 94% seen once. Trimming cost V 6 bases and J 6 bases; bases outside gene matches: 8. The CDR3 length is 14 residues. The germline V gene encodes CDR1 SGHNT and CDR2 YENEEA. The data stem from a study of T cell responses to AZD1222 COVID-19 vaccine. Study-level results: Across spike, vaccine-associated CD4 TCRs were found, dominant at 160-218 and 743-854.

This TCR was sampled from an adult who received the AZD1222 COVID-19 vaccine. The chain has TRBV11-3 and TRBJ2-1; 7 nucleotides align to TRBD1. Material: peripheral blood, obtained 28 days after the second AZD1222 dose. As DNA, the CDR3 is TGTGCCAGCAGTCGACAGGGAGTATTCAATGAGCAGTTCTTC. This codes for CASSRQGVFNEQFF.